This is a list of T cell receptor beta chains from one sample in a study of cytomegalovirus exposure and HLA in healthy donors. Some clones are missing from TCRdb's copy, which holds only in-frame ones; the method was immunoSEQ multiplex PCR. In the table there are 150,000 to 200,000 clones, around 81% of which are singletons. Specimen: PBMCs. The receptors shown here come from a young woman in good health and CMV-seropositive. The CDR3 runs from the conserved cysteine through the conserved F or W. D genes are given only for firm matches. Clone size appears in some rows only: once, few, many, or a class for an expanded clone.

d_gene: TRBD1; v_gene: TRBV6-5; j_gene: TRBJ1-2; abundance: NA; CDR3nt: TGTGCCAGCAGAGGGACAGCCGCCTATGGCTACACCTTC; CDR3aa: CASRGTAAYGYTF
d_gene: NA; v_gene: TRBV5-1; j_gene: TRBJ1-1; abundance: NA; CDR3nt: TGCGCCAGCAGAGCCAGGGGACAAGGCACTGAAGCTTTCTTT; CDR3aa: CASRARGQGTEAFF
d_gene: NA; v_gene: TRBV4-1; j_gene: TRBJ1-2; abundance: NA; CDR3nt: TGCGCCAGCAGCCAAGTACCGACTCCCGCCTTAAACTATGGCTACACCTTC; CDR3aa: CASSQVPTPALNYGYTF
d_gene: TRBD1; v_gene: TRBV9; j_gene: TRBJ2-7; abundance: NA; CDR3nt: TGTGCCAGCAGCCCCCGGGACAGGGCTATCTCCGAGCAGTACTTC; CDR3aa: CASSPRDRAISEQYF
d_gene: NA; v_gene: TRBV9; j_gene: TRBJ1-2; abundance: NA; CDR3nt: TGTGCCAGCAGCGTAGGGGTGACGAGCGATGGCTACACCTTC; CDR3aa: CASSVGVTSDGYTF
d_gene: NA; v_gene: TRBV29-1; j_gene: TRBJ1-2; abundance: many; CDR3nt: TGCAGCGTCACCGGGACTGGGACGGGGGGCTACACCTTC; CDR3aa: CSVTGTGTGGYTF
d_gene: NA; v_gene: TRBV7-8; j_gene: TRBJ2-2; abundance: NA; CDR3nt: TGTGCCAGCAGCTTAGACGAGGGTATCGCCGGGGAGCTGTTTTTT; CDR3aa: CASSLDEGIAGELFF
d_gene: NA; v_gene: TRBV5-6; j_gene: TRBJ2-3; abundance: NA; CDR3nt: TGTGCCAGCAGCCTTATCGGGCTAGAGGGTACGCAGTATTTT; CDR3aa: CASSLIGLEGTQYF
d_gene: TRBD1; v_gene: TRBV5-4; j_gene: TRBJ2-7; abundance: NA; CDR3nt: TGTGCCAGCAGCTACGGACAGGCCAGATACGAGCAGTACTTC; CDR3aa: CASSYGQARYEQYF
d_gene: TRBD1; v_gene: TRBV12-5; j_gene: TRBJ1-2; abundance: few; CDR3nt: TGTGCTAGTGGTTTGGTACGGGGACAGGTGTATGGCTACACCTTC; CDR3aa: CASGLVRGQVYGYTF
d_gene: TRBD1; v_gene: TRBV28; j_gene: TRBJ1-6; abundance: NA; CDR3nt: TGTGCCAGCGGACAGGGCTATAATTCACCCCTCCACTTT; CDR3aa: CASGQGYNSPLHF
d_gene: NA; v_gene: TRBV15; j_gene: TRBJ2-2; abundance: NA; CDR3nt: TGTGCCACCAGCAGAAAGTCGGGCGGGGAGCTGTTTTTT; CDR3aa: CATSRKSGGELFF
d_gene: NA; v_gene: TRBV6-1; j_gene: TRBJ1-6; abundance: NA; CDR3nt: TGTGCCAGCAGAGAAATCAGCTCCTATAATTCACCCCTCCACTTT; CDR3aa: CASREISSYNSPLHF
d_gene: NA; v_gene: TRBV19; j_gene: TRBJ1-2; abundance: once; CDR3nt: TGTGCCAGTAGTAGAAACAGGGATTATGGCTACACCTTC; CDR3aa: CASSRNRDYGYTF
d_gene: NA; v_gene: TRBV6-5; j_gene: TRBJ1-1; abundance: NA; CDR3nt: TGTGCCAGCGCACGGGGGGTGGGGACTGAAGCTTTCTTT; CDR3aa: CASARGVGTEAFF
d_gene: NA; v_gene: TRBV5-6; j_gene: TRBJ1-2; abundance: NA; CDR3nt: TGTGCCAGCAGCCTTGGGAGGGGCGGAGGCTACACCTTC; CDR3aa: CASSLGRGGGYTF
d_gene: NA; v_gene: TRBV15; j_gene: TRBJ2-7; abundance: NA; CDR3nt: TGTGCCACCAGAGGGACATACCAATACGAGCAGTACTTC; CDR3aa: CATRGTYQYEQYF
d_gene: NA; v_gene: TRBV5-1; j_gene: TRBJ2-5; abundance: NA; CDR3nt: TGCGCCAGCAGCGTCACAGGAGAAGAGACCCAGTACTTC; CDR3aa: CASSVTGEETQYF
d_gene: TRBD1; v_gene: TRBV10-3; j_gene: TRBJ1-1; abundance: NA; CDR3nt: TGTGCCACTACAGGGGCCTTGAACACTGAAGCTTTCTTT; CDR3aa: CATTGALNTEAFF
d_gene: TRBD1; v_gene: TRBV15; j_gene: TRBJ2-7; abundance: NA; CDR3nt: TGTGCCACCACCGAGGGTCCCGGACAGGGCTACGAGCAGTACTTC; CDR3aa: CATTEGPGQGYEQYF
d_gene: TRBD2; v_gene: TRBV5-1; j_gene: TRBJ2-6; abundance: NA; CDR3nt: TGCGCCAGCAGCTTGGGCGGGAGCTCTGGGGCCAACGTCCTGACTTTC; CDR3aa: CASSLGGSSGANVLTF
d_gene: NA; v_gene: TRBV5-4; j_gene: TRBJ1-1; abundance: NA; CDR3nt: TGTGCCAGCAGCATGGACAGATCGAACACTGAAGCTTTCTTT; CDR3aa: CASSMDRSNTEAFF
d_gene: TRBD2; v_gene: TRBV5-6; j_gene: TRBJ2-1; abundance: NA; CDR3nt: TGTGCCAGCAGCTTGGGCCCTAGCGGGGCCCCGTTCTTC; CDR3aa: CASSLGPSGAPFF
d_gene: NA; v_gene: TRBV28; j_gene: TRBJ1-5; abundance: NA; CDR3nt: TGTGCCAGCAGTTTCCCACAGACCTATCAGCCCCAGCATTTT; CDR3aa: CASSFPQTYQPQHF
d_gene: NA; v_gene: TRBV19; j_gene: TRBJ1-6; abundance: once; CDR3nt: TGTGCCAGTAGGGGCGGACAACTTTCGTCACCCCTCCACTTT; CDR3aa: CASRGGQLSSPLHF
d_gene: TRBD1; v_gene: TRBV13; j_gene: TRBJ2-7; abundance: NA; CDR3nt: TGTGCCAGCAGCTTATTCGGACAGGGGGCAGACGAGCAGTACTTC; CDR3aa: CASSLFGQGADEQYF
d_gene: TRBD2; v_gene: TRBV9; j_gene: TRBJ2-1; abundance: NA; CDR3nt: TGTGCCAGCAGCCAAGGCGGGACTAGCGGGGGTGGGCAGTTCTTC; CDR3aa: CASSQGGTSGGGQFF
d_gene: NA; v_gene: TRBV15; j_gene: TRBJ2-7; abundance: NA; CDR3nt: TGTGCCACCAGCAGTTGGTTAGCCGCGAGCTCCTACGAGCAGTACTTC; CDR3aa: CATSSWLAASSYEQYF
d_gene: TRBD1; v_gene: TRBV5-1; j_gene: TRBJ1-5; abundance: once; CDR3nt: TGCGCCAGCAGCTTGGGGCTCTCCGGGACAGATAATAGCAATCAGCCCCAGCATTTT; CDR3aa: CASSLGLSGTDNSNQPQHF
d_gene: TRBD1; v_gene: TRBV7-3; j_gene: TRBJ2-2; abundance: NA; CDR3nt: TGTGCCAGCACAAACCCCGGGACAGGGACCGACGGGGAGCTGTTTTTT; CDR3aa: CASTNPGTGTDGELFF
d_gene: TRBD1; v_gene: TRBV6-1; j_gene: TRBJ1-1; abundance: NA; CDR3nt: TGTGCCAGCAGTGAAGACTCCGGGACAGGGGGCACTGAAGCTTTCTTT; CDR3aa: CASSEDSGTGGTEAFF
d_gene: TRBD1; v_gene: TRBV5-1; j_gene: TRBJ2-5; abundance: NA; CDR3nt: TGCGCCAGCAGCCGGCGAACAGGGGCTCAAGAGACCCAGTACTTC; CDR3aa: CASSRRTGAQETQYF
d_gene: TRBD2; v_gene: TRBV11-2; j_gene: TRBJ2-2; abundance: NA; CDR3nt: TGTGCCAGCATAGCGGGAGGGAACACCGGGGAGCTGTTTTTT; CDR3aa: CASIAGGNTGELFF
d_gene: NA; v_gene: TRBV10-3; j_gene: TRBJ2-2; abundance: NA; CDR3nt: TGTGCCATCAGTGGACCGGCGGGGGCCCTTCCCGGGGAGCTGTTTTTT; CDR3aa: CAISGPAGALPGELFF
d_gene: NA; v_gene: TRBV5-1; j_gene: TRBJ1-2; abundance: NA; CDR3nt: TGCGCCAGCAGCCCACGAATGAGCCAAAGAGGATATGGCTACACCTTC; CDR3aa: CASSPRMSQRGYGYTF
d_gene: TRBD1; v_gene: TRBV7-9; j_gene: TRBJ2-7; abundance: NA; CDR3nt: TGTGCCAGCAGCTTGAGAGCCACCGGGACAGGGGGCGACGAGCAGTACTTC; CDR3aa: CASSLRATGTGGDEQYF
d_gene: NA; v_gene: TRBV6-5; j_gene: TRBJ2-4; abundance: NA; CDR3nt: TGTGCCACCAGACTAAGTATTGGGGCCAAAAACATTCAGTACTTC; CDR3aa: CATRLSIGAKNIQYF
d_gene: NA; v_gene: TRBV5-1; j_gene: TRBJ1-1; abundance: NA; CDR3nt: TGCGCCAGCAGCTTCAGGGGCGAGGCAGCTGAAGCTTTCTTT; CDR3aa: CASSFRGEAAEAFF
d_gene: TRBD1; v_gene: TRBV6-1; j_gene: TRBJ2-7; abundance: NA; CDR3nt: TGTGCCAGCAGTGTAGTTGGAGCAGGGGGCCGCGAGCAGTACTTC; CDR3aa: CASSVVGAGGREQYF
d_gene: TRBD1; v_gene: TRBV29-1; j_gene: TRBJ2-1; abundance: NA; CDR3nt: TGCAGCGTTGAGGCCTTCGGGACAGGGTTTGAATCCTACAATGAGCAGTTCTTC; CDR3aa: CSVEAFGTGFESYNEQFF
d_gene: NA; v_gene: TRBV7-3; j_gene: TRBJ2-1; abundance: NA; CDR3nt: TGTGCCAGCTTGCCTTTGGGCGGGGGCCCCCTCAATGAGCAGTTCTTC; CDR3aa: CASLPLGGGPLNEQFF
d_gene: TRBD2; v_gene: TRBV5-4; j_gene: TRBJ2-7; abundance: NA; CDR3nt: TGTGCCAGCAGCGCTCTAGCGGGTCTCTCCTACGAGCAGTACTTC; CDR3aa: CASSALAGLSYEQYF
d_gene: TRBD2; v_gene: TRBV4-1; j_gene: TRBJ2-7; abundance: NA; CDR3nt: TGCGCCAGCAGCCCGAGACTAGCGGGGGGTCGCGAGCAGTACTTC; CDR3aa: CASSPRLAGGREQYF
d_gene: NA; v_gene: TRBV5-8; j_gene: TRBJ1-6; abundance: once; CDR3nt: TGTGCCAGCAGCCCCACAGGAGCTGGGGATTCACCCCTCCACTTT; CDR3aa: CASSPTGAGDSPLHF
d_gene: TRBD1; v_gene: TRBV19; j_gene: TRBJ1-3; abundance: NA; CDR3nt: TGTGCCAGTATCCGGACAGGAACCTTCACCATATATTTT; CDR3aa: CASIRTGTFTIYF
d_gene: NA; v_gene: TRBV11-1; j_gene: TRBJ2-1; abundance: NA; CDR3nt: TGTGCCAGCAGCTTGGCACCTTACAATGAGCAGTTCTTC; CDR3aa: CASSLAPYNEQFF
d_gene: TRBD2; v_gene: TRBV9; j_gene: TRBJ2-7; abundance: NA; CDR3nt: TGTGCCAGCAGCGCCGGGACTAGCGGTTACGAGCAGTACTTC; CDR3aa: CASSAGTSGYEQYF
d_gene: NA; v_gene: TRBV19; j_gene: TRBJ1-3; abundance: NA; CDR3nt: TGTGCCAGTAGTATACAAAGAGGGACTGGAAACACCATATATTTT; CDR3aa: CASSIQRGTGNTIYF
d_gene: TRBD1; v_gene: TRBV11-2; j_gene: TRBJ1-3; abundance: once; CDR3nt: TGTGCCAGCAGCTTCGACAGGGTTAGGACCATATATTTT; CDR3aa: CASSFDRVRTIYF
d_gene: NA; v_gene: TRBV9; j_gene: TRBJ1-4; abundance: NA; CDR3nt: TGTGCCAGCAGCGTAGGGGGCCTTAATGAAAAACTGTTTTTT; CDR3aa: CASSVGGLNEKLFF
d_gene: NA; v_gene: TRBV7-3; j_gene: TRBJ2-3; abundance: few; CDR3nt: TGTGCCAGCAGCCCTGCGTCAGGGGCGATAGATACGCAGTATTTT; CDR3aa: CASSPASGAIDTQYF
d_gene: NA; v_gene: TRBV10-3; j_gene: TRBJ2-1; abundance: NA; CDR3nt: TGTGCCATTGCCGACAGAGACAATGAGCAGTTCTTC; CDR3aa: CAIADRDNEQFF
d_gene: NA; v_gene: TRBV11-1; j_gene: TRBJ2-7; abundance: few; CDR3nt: TGTGCCAGCAGCTTAGGCGGACAGGCGGGACAGTACTTC; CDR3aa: CASSLGGQAGQYF
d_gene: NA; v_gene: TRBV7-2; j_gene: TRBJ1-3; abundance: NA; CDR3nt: TGTGCCAGCAGCCGAGACAGAAGAAACACCATATATTTT; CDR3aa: CASSRDRRNTIYF
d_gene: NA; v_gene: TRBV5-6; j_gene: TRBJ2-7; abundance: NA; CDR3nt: TGTGCCAGCAGCCCCCGGGTATTCTACGAGCAGTACTTC; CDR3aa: CASSPRVFYEQYF
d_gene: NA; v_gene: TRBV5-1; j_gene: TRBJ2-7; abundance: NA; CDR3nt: TGCGCCAGCAGCTCCTGGTCCTTTAGCTCCTACGAGCAGTACTTC; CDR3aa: CASSSWSFSSYEQYF
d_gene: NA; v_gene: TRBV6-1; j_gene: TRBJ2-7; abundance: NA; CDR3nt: TGTGCCAGCAGTGAAGAATTTGGAGCCAGCTGGGTCTACGAGCAGTACTTC; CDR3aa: CASSEEFGASWVYEQYF